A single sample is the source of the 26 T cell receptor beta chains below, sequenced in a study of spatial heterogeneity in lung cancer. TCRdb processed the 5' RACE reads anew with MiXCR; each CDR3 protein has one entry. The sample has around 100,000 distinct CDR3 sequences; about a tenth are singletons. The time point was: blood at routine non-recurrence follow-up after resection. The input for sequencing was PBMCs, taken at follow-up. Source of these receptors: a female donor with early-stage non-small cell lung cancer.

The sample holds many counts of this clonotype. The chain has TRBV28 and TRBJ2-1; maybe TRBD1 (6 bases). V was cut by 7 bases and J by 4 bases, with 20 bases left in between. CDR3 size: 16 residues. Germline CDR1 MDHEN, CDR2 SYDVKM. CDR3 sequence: CASTTPWTAPYNEQFF. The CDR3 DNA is TGTGCCAGCACCACCCCCTGGACAGCCCCGTACAATGAGCAGTTCTTC.

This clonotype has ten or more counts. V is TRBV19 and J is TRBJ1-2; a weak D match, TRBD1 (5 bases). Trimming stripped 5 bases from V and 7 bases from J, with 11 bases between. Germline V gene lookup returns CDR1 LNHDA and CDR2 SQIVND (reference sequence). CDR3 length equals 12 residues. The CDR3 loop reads CASSAGAFGYTF. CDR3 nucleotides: TGTGCCAGTAGTGCCGGGGCTTTTGGCTACACCTTC.

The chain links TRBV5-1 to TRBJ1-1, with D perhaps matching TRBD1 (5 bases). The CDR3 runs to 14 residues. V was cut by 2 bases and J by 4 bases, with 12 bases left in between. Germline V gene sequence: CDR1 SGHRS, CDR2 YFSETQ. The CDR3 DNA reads TGCGCCAGCAGCTTCGGGACCACGGGCACTGAAGCTTTCTTT. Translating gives CASSFGTTGTEAFF.

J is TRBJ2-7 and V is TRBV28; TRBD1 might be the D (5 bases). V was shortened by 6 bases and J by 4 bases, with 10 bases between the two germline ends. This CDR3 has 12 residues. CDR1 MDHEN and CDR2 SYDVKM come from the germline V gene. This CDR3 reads CASSLDMYEQYF. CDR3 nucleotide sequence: TGTGCCAGCAGCCTGGACATGTACGAGCAGTACTTC.

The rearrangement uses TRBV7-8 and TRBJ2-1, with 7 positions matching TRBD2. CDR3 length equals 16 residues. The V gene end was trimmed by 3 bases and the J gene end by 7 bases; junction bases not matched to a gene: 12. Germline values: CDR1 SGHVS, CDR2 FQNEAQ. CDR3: CASSFHQGGSLNEQFF. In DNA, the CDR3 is TGTGCCAGCAGCTTCCATCAGGGAGGGAGTCTAAATGAGCAGTTCTTC.

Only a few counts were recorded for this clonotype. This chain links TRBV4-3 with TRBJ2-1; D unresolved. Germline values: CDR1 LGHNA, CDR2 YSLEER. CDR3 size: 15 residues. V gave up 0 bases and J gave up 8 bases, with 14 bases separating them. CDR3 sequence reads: CASSQDKIPSDEQFF. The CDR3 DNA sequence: TGCGCCAGCAGCCAAGATAAGATACCCTCGGATGAGCAGTTCTTC.

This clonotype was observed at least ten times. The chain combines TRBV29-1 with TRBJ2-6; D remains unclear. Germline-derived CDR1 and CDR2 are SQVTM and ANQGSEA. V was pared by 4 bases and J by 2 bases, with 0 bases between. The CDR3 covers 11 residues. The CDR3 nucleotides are TGCAGCGTTGCTGGGGCCAACGTCCTGACTTTC. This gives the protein CSVAGANVLTF. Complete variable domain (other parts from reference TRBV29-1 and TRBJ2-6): SAVISQKPSRDICQRGTSLTIQCQVDSQVTMMFWYRQQPGQSLTLIATANQGSEATYESGFVIDKFPISRPNLTFSTLTVSNMSPEDSSIYLCSVAGANVLTFGAGSRLTVL.

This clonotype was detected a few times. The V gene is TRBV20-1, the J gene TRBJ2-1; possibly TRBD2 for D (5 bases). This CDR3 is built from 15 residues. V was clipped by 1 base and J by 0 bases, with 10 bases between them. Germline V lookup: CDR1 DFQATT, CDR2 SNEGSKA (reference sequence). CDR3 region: CSARVAGYSYNEQFF. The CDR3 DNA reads TGCAGTGCTAGAGTGGCGGGCTACTCCTACAATGAGCAGTTCTTC.

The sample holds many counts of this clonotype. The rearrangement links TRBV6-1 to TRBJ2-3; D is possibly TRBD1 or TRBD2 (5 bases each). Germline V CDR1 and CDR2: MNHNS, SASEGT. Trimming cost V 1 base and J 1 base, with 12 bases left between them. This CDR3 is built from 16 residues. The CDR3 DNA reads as TGTGCCAGCAGTGAAGGGCCGGGACGGGGCACAGATACGCAGTATTTT. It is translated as CASSEGPGRGTDTQYF.

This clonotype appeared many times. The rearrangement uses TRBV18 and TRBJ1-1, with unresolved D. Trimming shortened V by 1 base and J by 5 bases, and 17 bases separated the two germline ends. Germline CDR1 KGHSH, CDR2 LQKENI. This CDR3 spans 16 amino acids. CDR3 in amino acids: CASSPRRSQGPTEAFF. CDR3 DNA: TGTGCCAGCTCACCACGGAGAAGCCAAGGTCCGACTGAAGCTTTCTTT.

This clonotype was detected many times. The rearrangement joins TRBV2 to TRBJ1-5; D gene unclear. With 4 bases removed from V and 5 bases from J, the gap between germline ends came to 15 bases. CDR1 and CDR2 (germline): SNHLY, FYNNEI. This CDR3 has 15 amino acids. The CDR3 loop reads CASSVSPGQYQPQHF. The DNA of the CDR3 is TGTGCCAGCAGTGTTAGCCCAGGCCAGTATCAGCCCCAGCATTTT.

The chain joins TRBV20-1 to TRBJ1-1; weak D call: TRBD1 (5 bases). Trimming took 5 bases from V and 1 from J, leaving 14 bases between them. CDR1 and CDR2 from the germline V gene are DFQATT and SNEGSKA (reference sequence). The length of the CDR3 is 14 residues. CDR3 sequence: CSAAPRGANTEAFF. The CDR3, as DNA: TGCAGTGCTGCCCCCCGTGGGGCGAACACTGAAGCTTTCTTT.

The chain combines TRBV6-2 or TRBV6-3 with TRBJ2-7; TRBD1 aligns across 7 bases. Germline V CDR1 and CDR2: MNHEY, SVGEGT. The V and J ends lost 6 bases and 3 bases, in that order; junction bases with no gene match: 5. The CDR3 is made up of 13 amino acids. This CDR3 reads CASRSRQGYEQYV. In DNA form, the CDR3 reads TGTGCCAGCAGGAGCCGACAGGGCTACGAGCAGTACGTC.

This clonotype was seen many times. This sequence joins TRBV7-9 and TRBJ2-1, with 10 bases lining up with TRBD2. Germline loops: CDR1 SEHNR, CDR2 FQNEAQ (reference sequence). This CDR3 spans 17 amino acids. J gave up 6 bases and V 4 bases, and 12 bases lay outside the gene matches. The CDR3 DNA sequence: TGTGCCAGCAGCTCCGGTTTCGCTAGCGGGAGTAGCAATGAGCAGTTCTTC. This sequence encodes CASSSGFASGSSNEQFF.

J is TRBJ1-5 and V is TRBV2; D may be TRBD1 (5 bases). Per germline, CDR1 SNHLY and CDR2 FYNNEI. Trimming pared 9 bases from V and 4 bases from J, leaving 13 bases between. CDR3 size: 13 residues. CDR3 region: CASSRDENQPQHF. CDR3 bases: TGTGCCAGTTCTCGGGACGAGAATCAGCCCCAGCATTTT.

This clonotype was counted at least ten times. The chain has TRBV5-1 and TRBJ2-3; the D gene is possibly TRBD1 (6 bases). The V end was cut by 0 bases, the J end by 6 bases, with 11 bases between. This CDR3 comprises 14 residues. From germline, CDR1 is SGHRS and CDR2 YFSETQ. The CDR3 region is CASSLDREFDTQYF. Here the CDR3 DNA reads TGCGCCAGCAGCTTGGACAGGGAGTTTGATACGCAGTATTTT.

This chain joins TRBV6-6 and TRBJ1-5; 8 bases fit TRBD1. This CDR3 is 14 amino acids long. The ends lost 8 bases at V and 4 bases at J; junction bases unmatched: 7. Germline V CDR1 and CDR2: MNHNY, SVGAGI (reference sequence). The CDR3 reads CASFGQGVNQPQHF. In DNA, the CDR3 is TGTGCCAGCTTCGGACAGGGTGTGAATCAGCCCCAGCATTTT.

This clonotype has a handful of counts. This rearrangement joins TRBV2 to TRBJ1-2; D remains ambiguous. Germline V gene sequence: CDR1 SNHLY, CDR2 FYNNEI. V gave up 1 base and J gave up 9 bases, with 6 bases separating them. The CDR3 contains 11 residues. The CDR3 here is CASSEVGRYTF. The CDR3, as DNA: TGTGCCAGCAGTGAAGTCGGCCGCTACACCTTC. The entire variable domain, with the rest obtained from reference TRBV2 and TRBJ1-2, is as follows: EPEVTQTPSHQVTQMGQEVILRCVPISNHLYFYWYRQILGQKVEFLVSFYNNEISEKSEIFDDQFSVERPDGSNFTLKIRSTKLEDSAMYFCASSEVGRYTFGSGTRLTVV.

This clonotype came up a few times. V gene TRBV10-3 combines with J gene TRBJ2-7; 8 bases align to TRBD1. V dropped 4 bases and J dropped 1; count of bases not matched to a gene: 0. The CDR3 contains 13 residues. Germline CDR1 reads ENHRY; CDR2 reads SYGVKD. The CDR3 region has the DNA TGTGCCATCAGTGGACAGGGGTCCTACGAGCAGTACTTC. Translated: CAISGQGSYEQYF.

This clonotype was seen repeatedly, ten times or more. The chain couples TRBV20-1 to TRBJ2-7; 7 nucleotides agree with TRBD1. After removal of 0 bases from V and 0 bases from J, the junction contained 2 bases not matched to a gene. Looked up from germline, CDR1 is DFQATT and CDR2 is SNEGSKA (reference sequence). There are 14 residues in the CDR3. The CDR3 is CSARENRGSYEQYF. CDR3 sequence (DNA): TGCAGTGCTAGAGAAAACAGGGGCTCCTACGAGCAGTACTTC.

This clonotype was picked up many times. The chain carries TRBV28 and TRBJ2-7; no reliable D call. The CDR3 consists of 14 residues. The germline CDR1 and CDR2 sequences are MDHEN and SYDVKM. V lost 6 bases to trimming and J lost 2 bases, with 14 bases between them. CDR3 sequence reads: CASSTPRGTYEQYF. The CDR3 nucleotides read TGTGCCAGCAGCACCCCTCGAGGAACCTACGAGCAGTACTTC.

The CDR3 is CASNGPSGTSSYNEQFF. CDR3 coding DNA: TGTGCCAGCAACGGTCCTAGCGGGACCAGCTCCTACAATGAGCAGTTCTTC. The chain is built from TRBV11-3 and TRBJ2-1; 9 bases are a match to TRBD2. The CDR3 runs to 17 residues. V shed 7 bases, J shed 0 bases, and the junction held 10 bases outside the gene matches. CDR1 and CDR2 (germline): SGHNT, YENEEA.

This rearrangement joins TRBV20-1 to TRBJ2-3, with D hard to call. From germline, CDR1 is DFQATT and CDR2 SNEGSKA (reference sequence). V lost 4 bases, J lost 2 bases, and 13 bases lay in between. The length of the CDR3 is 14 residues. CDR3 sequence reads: CSAIDQPATDTQYF. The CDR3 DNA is TGCAGTGCTATCGACCAACCCGCCACAGATACGCAGTATTTT.

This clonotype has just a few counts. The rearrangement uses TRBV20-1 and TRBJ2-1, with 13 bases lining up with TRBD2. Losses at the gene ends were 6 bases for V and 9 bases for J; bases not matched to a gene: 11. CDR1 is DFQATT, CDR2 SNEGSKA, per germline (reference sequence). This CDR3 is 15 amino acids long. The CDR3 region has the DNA TGCAGTGCAAACGGACTAGCGGGAGTAAGTGGTGAGCAGTTCTTC. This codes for CSANGLAGVSGEQFF.

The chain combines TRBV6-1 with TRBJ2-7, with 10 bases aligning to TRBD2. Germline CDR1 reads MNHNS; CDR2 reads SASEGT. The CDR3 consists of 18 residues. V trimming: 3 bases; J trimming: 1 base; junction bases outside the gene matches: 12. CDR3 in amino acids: CASSDGGLALGKSYEQYF. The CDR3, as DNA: TGTGCCAGCAGTGACGGGGGACTAGCGCTGGGAAAATCCTACGAGCAGTACTTC.

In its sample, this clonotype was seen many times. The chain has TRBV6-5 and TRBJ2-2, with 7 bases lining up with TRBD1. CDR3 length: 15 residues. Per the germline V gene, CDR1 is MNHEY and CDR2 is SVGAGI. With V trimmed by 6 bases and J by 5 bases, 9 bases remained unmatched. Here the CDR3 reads CASRPPGQLTGELFF. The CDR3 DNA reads TGTGCCAGCAGGCCCCCGGGACAGCTTACCGGGGAGCTGTTTTTT.